A single sample gave rise to the 4 T cell receptor beta chains below, sequenced in a study of T-cell reconstitution after alpha-beta-depleted transplantation in children. The TCRbeta library incorporated unique molecular identifiers. TCRdb re-called the PCR reads with MiXCR, one entry per CDR3 protein. The table includes tens of thousands of distinct CDR3 sequences, roughly half detected once. Here the sequenced sample was peripheral blood, taken before TCRalphabeta/CD19-depleted stem cell transplant. These receptors came from a boy under two years old with SCID, due to receive a stem cell transplant.

The rearrangement uses TRBV20-1 and TRBJ2-5; 11 bases align to TRBD2. The CDR3 consists of 14 residues. V dropped 6 bases and J dropped 5; count of bases not matched to a gene: 8. From germline, CDR1 is DFQATT and CDR2 SNEGSKA (reference sequence). CDR3 amino acids: CSAGSGGAYETQYF. The CDR3, as DNA: TGCAGTGCGGGTAGCGGGGGGGCGTATGAGACCCAGTACTTC.

Only a few counts were recorded for this clonotype. The V and J genes are TRBV5-1 and TRBJ2-1, with TRBD1 matching over 7 bases. V lost 0 bases and J lost 9; bases outside the gene matches: 6. Germline values: CDR1 SGHRS, CDR2 YFSETQ. This CDR3 comprises 14 residues. The CDR3 DNA is TGCGCCAGCAGCTTGGCCCTGGACAGGTCTGAGCAGTTCTTC. It encodes CASSLALDRSEQFF.

Many counts were recorded for this clonotype. This chain uses TRBV20-1 with TRBJ2-3; a weak D match, TRBD1 (6 bases). Germline assignment: CDR1 DFQATT and CDR2 SNEGSKA (reference sequence). CDR3 length equals 15 residues. V shed 6 bases and J shed 0 bases, with 16 bases lying between them. This CDR3 is CSAYPGTKSTDTQYF. CDR3 coding DNA: TGCAGTGCATACCCCGGGACAAAGAGCACAGATACGCAGTATTTT.

The chain has TRBV5-1 and TRBJ1-1; D gene ambiguous. This CDR3 has 13 residues. The ends were cut back, 3 bases at V and 7 bases at J, with 13 bases in the middle. Looked up from germline, CDR1 is SGHRS and CDR2 is YFSETQ. The DNA of the CDR3 is TGCGCCAGCAGCTCTGGACCTCTCGGTGAAGCTTTCTTT. Its translation: CASSSGPLGEAFF.